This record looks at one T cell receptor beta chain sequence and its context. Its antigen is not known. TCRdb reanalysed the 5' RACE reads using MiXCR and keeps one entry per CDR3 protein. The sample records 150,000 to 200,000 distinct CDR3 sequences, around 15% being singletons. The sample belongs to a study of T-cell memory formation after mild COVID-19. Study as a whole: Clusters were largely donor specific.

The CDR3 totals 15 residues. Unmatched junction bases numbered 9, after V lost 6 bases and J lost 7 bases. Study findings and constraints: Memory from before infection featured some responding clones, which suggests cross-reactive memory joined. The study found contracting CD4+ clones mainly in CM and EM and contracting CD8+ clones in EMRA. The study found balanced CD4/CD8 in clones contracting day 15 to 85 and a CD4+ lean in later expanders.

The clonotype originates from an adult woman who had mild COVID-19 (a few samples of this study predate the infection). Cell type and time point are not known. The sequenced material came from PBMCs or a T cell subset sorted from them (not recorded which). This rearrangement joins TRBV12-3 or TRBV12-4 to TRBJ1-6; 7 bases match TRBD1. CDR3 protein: CASRPTGTANSPLHF. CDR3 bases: TGTGCCAGCAGGCCAACGGGGACAGCGAATTCACCCCTCCACTTT.